This paragraph reports one T cell receptor (beta chain). Its antigen is currently unknown. TCRdb called the 5' RACE reads again in MiXCR, with one record for every CDR3 protein. The sample has 750,000 to 950,000 distinct CDR3 sequences, over 9% seen once. The data were obtained in a study of identical twins. The study, taken as a whole, reports: There was more out-of-frame TCR alpha sharing in monozygotic twins than models estimated. Cord blood's abundant beta clonotypes had fewer insertions, unlike memory repertoires.

There were only healthy Caucasians among the donors. These same data were also listed under a study on yellow fever vaccine responses in identical twins. That paper states: On the reported evidence, twins' vaccine T cell responses seemed partly convergent and partly personalized.

This clonotype was sampled from a woman aged 18-30 years in good health. Sequencing was done on a sample of PBMCs.

As DNA, the CDR3 is TGTGCCAGCAGTATCACCCCGGATTACAGGGAGGGGCTGGCTGAAGCTTTCTTT. Residues: CASSITPDYREGLAEAFF. The chain links TRBV28 to TRBJ1-1; D is perhaps TRBD1 (6 bases). Germline-derived CDR1 and CDR2 are MDHEN and SYDVKM. V was shortened by 5 bases and J by 6 bases, with 28 bases between the two germline ends. This CDR3 comprises 18 residues.